This entry lists 2 T cell receptor beta chains sequenced from one sample in a study of cytomegalovirus exposure and HLA in healthy donors. Amplification used 60 Vbeta primers and 13 Jbeta primers. Here immunoSEQ multiplex PCR was the method, and the copy in TCRdb shows in-frame clones only, minus some. This sample has more than 95,000 clones, with more than 75% found just once. Sequencing was carried out using PBMCs. The receptors here all came from a woman in her thirties or forties in good health and CMV-seronegative.

The J gene is TRBJ2-1, the V gene TRBV7-8; 8 nucleotides agree with TRBD2. CDR3 length: 15 amino acids. CDR1 and CDR2 (germline): SGHVS, FQNEAQ. The V gene end was trimmed by 4 bases and the J gene end by 4 bases; junction bases not matched to a gene: 6. As DNA, the CDR3 is TGTGCCAGCAGCTATAAGGGACTAGGATACAATGAGCAGTTCTTC. Amino acids: CASSYKGLGYNEQFF.

V gene TRBV19 combines with J gene TRBJ2-2; D remains ambiguous. Germline lookup yields CDR1 LNHDA and CDR2 SQIVND (reference sequence). CDR3 length: 20 amino acids. Trimming shortened V by 5 bases and J by 5 bases, and 30 bases separated the two germline ends. The CDR3 loop reads CASSSPQVRRLNLLTGELFF. The CDR3 nucleotides read TGTGCCAGTAGTTCCCCGCAAGTTCGCAGACTCAATTTATTAACCGGGGAGCTGTTTTTT.